One T cell receptor beta chain is described in this entry. The sample belongs to a study of identifying expanded T cells in peripheral blood. Generated by immunoSEQ multiplex PCR, the TCRdb table keeps only in-frame clones and is missing some. The data show more than 95,000 clones, around four fifths seen once. V was shortened by 1 base and J by 8 bases, with 15 bases between the two germline ends. CDR1 and CDR2 (germline): SGHRS, YFSETQ. The CDR3 totals 14 residues. This TCR was recovered from a person aged 18-70 years in good health. The chain is built from TRBV5-1 and TRBJ1-1; maybe TRBD1 (6 bases). The sequenced sample consisted of blood. The CDR3 loop is CASSLSGDGGEAFF. DNA for the CDR3: TGCGCCAGCAGCTTGTCAGGGGATGGGGGAGAAGCTTTCTTT.